The rows below give T cell receptor beta chains drawn from one sample of a study of control samples from healthy donors and cancer patients. This table comes from immunoSEQ multiplex PCR, and its TCRdb copy is limited to in-frame clones, with some not included. The sample has over 100,000 clones, around nine tenths seen once. What was sequenced was blood. These receptors all stem from a woman in her fifties or sixties in good health. Both conserved end residues are part of each CDR3. D genes are given only for firm matches. Expanded clones are given a class, and other clones once, few, many or no size at all.

CDR3nt: TGTGCCAGCAGTTACCCCCGGGACGGAGGCACCGGGGAGCTGTTTTTT
CDR3aa: CASSYPRDGGTGELFF
d_gene: -
v_gene: TRBV6-6
abundance: once
j_gene: TRBJ2-2

CDR3nt: TGCGCCAGCAGCCAAGATCGGGCGGTAGAGTATGGCTACACCTTC
CDR3aa: CASSQDRAVEYGYTF
d_gene: -
v_gene: TRBV4-3
abundance: few
j_gene: TRBJ1-2

CDR3nt: TGCAGCGTAGACGGAGAGCAGTTCTTC
CDR3aa: CSVDGEQFF
d_gene: -
v_gene: TRBV29-1
abundance: once
j_gene: TRBJ2-1

CDR3nt: TGTGCCAGCCGGGACAGCCCTAATCAGCCCCAGCATTTT
CDR3aa: CASRDSPNQPQHF
d_gene: TRBD1
v_gene: TRBV2
abundance: -
j_gene: TRBJ1-5

CDR3nt: TGTGCCAGCAGCCCAGCCGGTTCCCGCGAGCAGTTCTTC
CDR3aa: CASSPAGSREQFF
d_gene: -
v_gene: TRBV9
abundance: -
j_gene: TRBJ2-1

CDR3nt: TGTGCCAGCAGTGGGAGCCGGGATACGCAGTATTTT
CDR3aa: CASSGSRDTQYF
d_gene: -
v_gene: TRBV3-1/TRBV3-2
abundance: few
j_gene: TRBJ2-3

CDR3nt: TGTGCCTGGGGGCCCGGACTAGCGGGGGAGGGGACCCAGTACTTC
CDR3aa: CAWGPGLAGEGTQYF
d_gene: TRBD2
v_gene: TRBV30
abundance: -
j_gene: TRBJ2-5

CDR3nt: TGTGCCAGCTCACCACCTCGGGGAACCACCGGGGAGCTGTTTTTT
CDR3aa: CASSPPRGTTGELFF
d_gene: -
v_gene: TRBV18
abundance: -
j_gene: TRBJ2-2

CDR3nt: TGTGCCAGCAGCGTGGGGGCTACTGAAGCTTTCTTT
CDR3aa: CASSVGATEAFF
d_gene: -
v_gene: TRBV7-9
abundance: -
j_gene: TRBJ1-1

CDR3nt: TGTGCCTGGAGTCCGGACAGGGTACGTGGCTACACCTTC
CDR3aa: CAWSPDRVRGYTF
d_gene: TRBD1
v_gene: TRBV30
abundance: -
j_gene: TRBJ1-2

CDR3nt: TGCGCCAGCAGCCAAGATCTCGGCTCGGCCCTCAGGAGCTCGCCGTTCTTC
CDR3aa: CASSQDLGSALRSSPFF
d_gene: -
v_gene: TRBV4-1
abundance: -
j_gene: TRBJ2-1

CDR3nt: TGCGCCAGCAGCCGAACAGGCCTCCCTAGGGCTTTCTTT
CDR3aa: CASSRTGLPRAFF
d_gene: -
v_gene: TRBV4-1
abundance: -
j_gene: TRBJ1-1

CDR3nt: TGTGCCAGCAGCTTATGGACGAACACTGAAGCTTTCTTT
CDR3aa: CASSLWTNTEAFF
d_gene: -
v_gene: TRBV7-2
abundance: -
j_gene: TRBJ1-1

CDR3nt: TGTGCCAGCAGCTTCTCCAACCTCGGACGGGAATTCTACGAGCAGTACTTC
CDR3aa: CASSFSNLGREFYEQYF
d_gene: -
v_gene: TRBV11-2
abundance: -
j_gene: TRBJ2-7

CDR3nt: TGTGCCAGCAGTTTGGTCCGTGGGGGCAATCAGCCCCAGCATTTT
CDR3aa: CASSLVRGGNQPQHF
d_gene: -
v_gene: TRBV27
abundance: -
j_gene: TRBJ1-5

CDR3nt: TGTGCCAGCAGATGGACTAGCGGGGGCGGGGATACGCAGTATTTT
CDR3aa: CASRWTSGGGDTQYF
d_gene: TRBD2
v_gene: TRBV2
abundance: -
j_gene: TRBJ2-3

CDR3nt: TGTGCCAGCAGCTTGTTATCGGGACAGAAGAACACCGGGGAGCTGTTTTTT
CDR3aa: CASSLLSGQKNTGELFF
d_gene: TRBD1
v_gene: TRBV7-6
abundance: -
j_gene: TRBJ2-2

CDR3nt: TGTGCCAGCAGCAAGCGGGTAGTATTCCAAGGGGCTAGCACAGATACGCAGTATTTT
CDR3aa: CASSKRVVFQGASTDTQYF
d_gene: -
v_gene: TRBV21-1
abundance: -
j_gene: TRBJ2-3

CDR3nt: TGTGCCAGTAGGGCGTGGACAAGCACAGATACGCAGTATTTT
CDR3aa: CASRAWTSTDTQYF
d_gene: -
v_gene: TRBV19
abundance: -
j_gene: TRBJ2-3

CDR3nt: TGCGCCAGCAGCCAAGTGAGAGGGCGCGACACCGGGGAGCTGTTTTTT
CDR3aa: CASSQVRGRDTGELFF
d_gene: -
v_gene: TRBV4-1
abundance: -
j_gene: TRBJ2-2

CDR3nt: TGTGCCAGCTCAGCGACAGATGAAGCTTTCTTT
CDR3aa: CASSATDEAFF
d_gene: -
v_gene: TRBV18
abundance: -
j_gene: TRBJ1-1

CDR3nt: TGTGCCAGCAGGAGGGCGACCCGCAATTCACCCCTCCACTTT
CDR3aa: CASRRATRNSPLHF
d_gene: -
v_gene: TRBV2
abundance: -
j_gene: TRBJ1-6

CDR3nt: TGTGCCAGCAGTGAGGGGGGGACGGATGAAGCTTTCTTT
CDR3aa: CASSEGGTDEAFF
d_gene: -
v_gene: TRBV6-4
abundance: few
j_gene: TRBJ1-1

CDR3nt: TGTGCCAGCAGTTTAGCCGTTTACACCATATATTTT
CDR3aa: CASSLAVYTIYF
d_gene: -
v_gene: TRBV12-3/TRBV12-4
abundance: -
j_gene: TRBJ1-3

CDR3nt: TGTGCCAGCGCCCCCCCCCGTGGACAGCCTAATGAAAAACTGTTTTTT
CDR3aa: CASAPPRGQPNEKLFF
d_gene: -
v_gene: TRBV19
abundance: -
j_gene: TRBJ1-4

CDR3nt: TGTGCCAGCAGCCATTTAACCCAGGGAGTACCCGGGGAGCTGTTTTTT
CDR3aa: CASSHLTQGVPGELFF
d_gene: -
v_gene: TRBV7-6
abundance: -
j_gene: TRBJ2-2

CDR3nt: TGTGCCAGTGCGACAGTAGGTGCGGGCACCGGGGAGCTGTTTTTT
CDR3aa: CASATVGAGTGELFF
d_gene: -
v_gene: TRBV19
abundance: -
j_gene: TRBJ2-2

CDR3nt: TGCGCCAGCAGCCAAGGAGCCACCCGCGTCGGGGAGCTGTTTTTT
CDR3aa: CASSQGATRVGELFF
d_gene: -
v_gene: TRBV4-3
abundance: -
j_gene: TRBJ2-2

CDR3nt: TGTGCCAGCAGCTCCGGGACCTCGTACAATGAGCAGTTCTTC
CDR3aa: CASSSGTSYNEQFF
d_gene: -
v_gene: TRBV7-9
abundance: -
j_gene: TRBJ2-1

CDR3nt: TGTGCCAGCATCGCGGGGCGCACAGATACGCAGTATTTT
CDR3aa: CASIAGRTDTQYF
d_gene: -
v_gene: TRBV7-9
abundance: -
j_gene: TRBJ2-3

CDR3nt: TGTGCCAGCAGTCCCGTATTGGGGATCGGAGAGACCCAGTACTTC
CDR3aa: CASSPVLGIGETQYF
d_gene: -
v_gene: TRBV27
abundance: once
j_gene: TRBJ2-5

CDR3nt: TGTGCCTGGAGTGTACTAGTAGGGATGGGGGAGACCCAGTACTTC
CDR3aa: CAWSVLVGMGETQYF
d_gene: -
v_gene: TRBV30
abundance: -
j_gene: TRBJ2-5

CDR3nt: TGTGCCAGCAGCCGCCTGGGCGGGAGGGCAGATACGCAGTATTTT
CDR3aa: CASSRLGGRADTQYF
d_gene: TRBD2
v_gene: TRBV6-5
abundance: -
j_gene: TRBJ2-3

CDR3nt: TGTGCCAGCAGGGAGACAGGGGGAGATCAGCCCCAGCATTTT
CDR3aa: CASRETGGDQPQHF
d_gene: TRBD1
v_gene: TRBV6-5
abundance: -
j_gene: TRBJ1-5

CDR3nt: TGTGCCAGCAGCTTAAAGGGGTTGAACACTGAAGCTTTCTTT
CDR3aa: CASSLKGLNTEAFF
d_gene: -
v_gene: TRBV11-1
abundance: -
j_gene: TRBJ1-1

CDR3nt: TGTGCCAGCAGCCATGGCAGGGTTGAGGAGACCCAGTACTTC
CDR3aa: CASSHGRVEETQYF
d_gene: -
v_gene: TRBV3-1/TRBV3-2
abundance: -
j_gene: TRBJ2-5

CDR3nt: TGTGCCAGCAGCCAAGGCATGGGGTTCACAGATACGCAGTATTTT
CDR3aa: CASSQGMGFTDTQYF
d_gene: -
v_gene: TRBV4-2
abundance: -
j_gene: TRBJ2-3

CDR3nt: TGTGCCAGCAGCTTAAATTTCACCCTGGGACTAGTTAGAGGCACAGATACGCAGTATTTT
CDR3aa: CASSLNFTLGLVRGTDTQYF
d_gene: TRBD2
v_gene: TRBV7-3
abundance: -
j_gene: TRBJ2-3

CDR3nt: TGTGCCAGCAGTTTAGAGGGGTGGGGGAATACTTACGAGCAGTACTTC
CDR3aa: CASSLEGWGNTYEQYF
d_gene: -
v_gene: TRBV28
abundance: -
j_gene: TRBJ2-7

CDR3nt: TGTGCCAGCAGCCAGAACAGGGGCGCCGGGGAGCTGTTTTTT
CDR3aa: CASSQNRGAGELFF
d_gene: TRBD1
v_gene: TRBV14
abundance: -
j_gene: TRBJ2-2

CDR3nt: TGTGCCAGCAGCCAAGATGTAGGGGGCGGGACTGGGGCCAACGTCCTGACTTTC
CDR3aa: CASSQDVGGGTGANVLTF
d_gene: -
v_gene: TRBV4-2
abundance: -
j_gene: TRBJ2-6

CDR3nt: TGTGCCAGCAGCTCCGGACTAGCGATCAATGAGCAGTTCTTC
CDR3aa: CASSSGLAINEQFF
d_gene: TRBD2
v_gene: TRBV7-9
abundance: -
j_gene: TRBJ2-1

CDR3nt: TGCAGCGTTGACCGCTTCGGGGCCAAAAACATTCAGTACTTC
CDR3aa: CSVDRFGAKNIQYF
d_gene: -
v_gene: TRBV29-1
abundance: -
j_gene: TRBJ2-4

CDR3nt: TGCAGCGTTGAATCTCAAGGACGGGACTCCTACAATGAGCAGTTCTTC
CDR3aa: CSVESQGRDSYNEQFF
d_gene: -
v_gene: TRBV29-1
abundance: -
j_gene: TRBJ2-1

CDR3nt: TGTGCCAGCAGTTTTGAGGAGACCCAGTACTTC
CDR3aa: CASSFEETQYF
d_gene: -
v_gene: TRBV12-3/TRBV12-4
abundance: -
j_gene: TRBJ2-5

CDR3nt: TGTGCCAGCAGCTCAGGTACTAGCGGGAATACCGGGGAGCTGTTTTTT
CDR3aa: CASSSGTSGNTGELFF
d_gene: TRBD2
v_gene: TRBV11-1
abundance: -
j_gene: TRBJ2-2

CDR3nt: TGTGCCAGCAGCTTGTTGGGGCTCCGGGGCACTGAAGCTTTCTTT
CDR3aa: CASSLLGLRGTEAFF
d_gene: -
v_gene: TRBV5-6
abundance: -
j_gene: TRBJ1-1

CDR3nt: TGCAGTGCTAGTAGCCTTCGTCGCGGAGTGTTCTCCTACAATGAGCAGTTCTTC
CDR3aa: CSASSLRRGVFSYNEQFF
d_gene: -
v_gene: TRBV20-1
abundance: -
j_gene: TRBJ2-1

CDR3nt: TGCAGCGTTGTAGGTGGGGGGACCGAGGCGAACTATGGCTACACCTTC
CDR3aa: CSVVGGGTEANYGYTF
d_gene: -
v_gene: TRBV29-1
abundance: -
j_gene: TRBJ1-2

CDR3nt: TGTGCCAGCAGCACGCAGGGGAAAATGAACACTGAAGCTTTCTTT
CDR3aa: CASSTQGKMNTEAFF
d_gene: -
v_gene: TRBV7-9
abundance: -
j_gene: TRBJ1-1

CDR3nt: TGTGCCAGTAAGCGGACAGGGAGCACAGATACGCAGTATTTT
CDR3aa: CASKRTGSTDTQYF
d_gene: TRBD1
v_gene: TRBV19
abundance: -
j_gene: TRBJ2-3

CDR3nt: TGCGCCAGCAGCTTGGGAGGGGGAGAGACCCAGTACTTC
CDR3aa: CASSLGGGETQYF
d_gene: -
v_gene: TRBV5-1
abundance: once
j_gene: TRBJ2-5

CDR3nt: TGCGCCAGCAGCCCCGCGGCAGATGGCTACACCTTC
CDR3aa: CASSPAADGYTF
d_gene: -
v_gene: TRBV5-1
abundance: -
j_gene: TRBJ1-2

CDR3nt: TGTGCCAGCAGTGAAGAGGGGCTCGGCTATGGCTACACCTTC
CDR3aa: CASSEEGLGYGYTF
d_gene: -
v_gene: TRBV2
abundance: -
j_gene: TRBJ1-2

CDR3nt: TGTGCCAGCAGATTACCGGGACACAATTCACCCCTCCACTTT
CDR3aa: CASRLPGHNSPLHF
d_gene: -
v_gene: TRBV25-1
abundance: -
j_gene: TRBJ1-6

CDR3nt: TGTGCCAGCAGCCCCGCGGGGGGACGTATCGGCTACACCTTC
CDR3aa: CASSPAGGRIGYTF
d_gene: -
v_gene: TRBV14
abundance: -
j_gene: TRBJ1-2

CDR3nt: TGTGCCAGCAGTTTATTCGGACTAGCGGGAGACAATGAGCAGTTCTTC
CDR3aa: CASSLFGLAGDNEQFF
d_gene: TRBD2
v_gene: TRBV27
abundance: -
j_gene: TRBJ2-1

CDR3nt: TGTGCCAGCTCCCCTGGGCCAGCATTAGAGACCCAGTACTTC
CDR3aa: CASSPGPALETQYF
d_gene: -
v_gene: TRBV18
abundance: -
j_gene: TRBJ2-5

CDR3nt: TGCGCCAGCAGCTTGGCGATTAGCTATGGCTACACCTTC
CDR3aa: CASSLAISYGYTF
d_gene: -
v_gene: TRBV5-1
abundance: -
j_gene: TRBJ1-2

CDR3nt: TGTGCCAGCAGCTCGAGCTCCTACGAGCAGTACTTC
CDR3aa: CASSSSSYEQYF
d_gene: -
v_gene: TRBV7-9
abundance: few
j_gene: TRBJ2-7